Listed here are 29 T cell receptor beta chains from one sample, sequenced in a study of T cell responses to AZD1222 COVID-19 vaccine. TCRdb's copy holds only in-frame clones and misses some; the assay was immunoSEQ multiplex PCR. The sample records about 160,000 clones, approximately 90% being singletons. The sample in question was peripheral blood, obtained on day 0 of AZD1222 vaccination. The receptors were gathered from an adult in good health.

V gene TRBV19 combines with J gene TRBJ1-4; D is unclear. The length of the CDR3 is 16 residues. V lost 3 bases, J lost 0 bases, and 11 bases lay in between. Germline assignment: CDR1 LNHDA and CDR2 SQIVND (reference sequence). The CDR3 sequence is CASSIGRGATNEKLFF. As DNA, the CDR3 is TGTGCCAGTAGTATTGGCCGTGGAGCAACTAATGAAAAACTGTTTTTT. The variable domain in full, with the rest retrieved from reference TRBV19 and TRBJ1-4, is DGGITQSPKYLFRKEGQNVTLSCEQNLNHDAMYWYRQDPGQGLRLIYYSQIVNDFQKGDIAEGYSVSREKKESFPLTVTSAQKNPTAFYLCASSIGRGATNEKLFFGSGTQLSVL.

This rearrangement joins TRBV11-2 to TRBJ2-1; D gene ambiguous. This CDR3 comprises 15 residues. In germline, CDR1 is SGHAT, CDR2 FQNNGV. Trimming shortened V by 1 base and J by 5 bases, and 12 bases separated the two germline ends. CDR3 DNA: TGTGCCAGCAGCTTAGGGCAGCCCTGGGACAATGAGCAGTTCTTC. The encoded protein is CASSLGQPWDNEQFF. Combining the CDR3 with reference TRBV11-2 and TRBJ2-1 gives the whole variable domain EAGVAQSPRYKIIEKRQSVAFWCNPISGHATLYWYQQILGQGPKLLIQFQNNGVVDDSQLPKDRFSAERLKGVDSTLKIQPAKLEDSAVYLCASSLGQPWDNEQFFGPGTRLTVL.

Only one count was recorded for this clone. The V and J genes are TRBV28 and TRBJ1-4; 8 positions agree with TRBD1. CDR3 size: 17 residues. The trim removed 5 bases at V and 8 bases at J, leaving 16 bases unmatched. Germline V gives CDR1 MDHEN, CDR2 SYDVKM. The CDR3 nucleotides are TGTGCCAGCAGTACCGGACAGGGCCTGACTAGCGCGGAAAAACTGTTTTTT. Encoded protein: CASSTGQGLTSAEKLFF. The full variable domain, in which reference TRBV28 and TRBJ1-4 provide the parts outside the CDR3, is DVKVTQSSRYLVKRTGEKVFLECVQDMDHENMFWYRQDPGLGLRLIYFSYDVKMKEKGDIPEGYSVSREKKERFSLILESASTNQTSMYLCASSTGQGLTSAEKLFFGSGTQLSVL.

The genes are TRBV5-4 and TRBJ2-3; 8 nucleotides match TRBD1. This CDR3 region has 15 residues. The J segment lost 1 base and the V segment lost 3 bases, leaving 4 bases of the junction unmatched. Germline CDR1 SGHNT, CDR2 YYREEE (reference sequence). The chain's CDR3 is CASSSGQGGTDTQYF. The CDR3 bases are TGTGCCAGCAGCTCTGGACAGGGAGGCACAGATACGCAGTATTTT.

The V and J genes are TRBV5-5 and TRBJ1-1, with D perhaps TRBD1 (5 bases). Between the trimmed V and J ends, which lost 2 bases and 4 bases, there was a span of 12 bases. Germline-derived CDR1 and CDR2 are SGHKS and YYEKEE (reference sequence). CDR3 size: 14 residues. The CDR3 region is CASSFRAGLTEAFF. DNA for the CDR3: TGTGCCAGCAGCTTCCGCGCAGGGCTCACTGAAGCTTTCTTT.

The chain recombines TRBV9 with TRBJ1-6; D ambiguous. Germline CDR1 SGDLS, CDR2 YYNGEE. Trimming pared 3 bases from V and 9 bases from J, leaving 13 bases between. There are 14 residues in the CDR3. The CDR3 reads CASSGWDGLSPLHF. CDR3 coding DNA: TGTGCCAGCAGCGGCTGGGATGGGCTTTCACCCCTCCACTTT.

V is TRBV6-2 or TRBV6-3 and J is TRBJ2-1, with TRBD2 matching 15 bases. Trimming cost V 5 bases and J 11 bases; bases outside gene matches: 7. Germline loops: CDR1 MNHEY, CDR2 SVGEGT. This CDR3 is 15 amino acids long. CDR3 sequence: CASSDGLAGGQKQFF. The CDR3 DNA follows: TGTGCCAGCAGTGACGGACTAGCGGGAGGGCAGAAGCAGTTCTTC.

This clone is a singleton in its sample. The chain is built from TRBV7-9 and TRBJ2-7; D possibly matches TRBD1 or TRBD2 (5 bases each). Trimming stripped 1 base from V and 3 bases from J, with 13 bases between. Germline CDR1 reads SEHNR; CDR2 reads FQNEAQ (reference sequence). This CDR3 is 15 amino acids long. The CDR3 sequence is CASSLVKGSIYEQYF. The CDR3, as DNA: TGTGCCAGCAGCTTAGTTAAGGGGAGTATCTACGAGCAGTACTTC.

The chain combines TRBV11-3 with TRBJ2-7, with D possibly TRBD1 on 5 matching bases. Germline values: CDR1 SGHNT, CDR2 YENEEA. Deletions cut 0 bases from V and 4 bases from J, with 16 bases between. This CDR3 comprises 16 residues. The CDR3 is CASSLDVGRVEYEQYF. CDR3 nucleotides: TGTGCCAGCAGCTTAGATGTGGGCAGGGTCGAGTACGAGCAGTACTTC.

As DNA, the CDR3 is TGTGCCAGCAGCCCCCCTTCCCCCTCTCTAGCGGGACCCTACAATGAGCAGTTCTTC. This sequence encodes CASSPPSPSLAGPYNEQFF. V gene TRBV2 combines with J gene TRBJ2-1, with TRBD2 matching over 9 bases. Unmatched junction bases numbered 17, after V lost 6 bases and J lost 2 bases. From germline, CDR1 is SNHLY and CDR2 FYNNEI. The CDR3 runs to 19 residues. The full variable domain, rest sourced from reference TRBV2 and TRBJ2-1, is EPEVTQTPSHQVTQMGQEVILRCVPISNHLYFYWYRQILGQKVEFLVSFYNNEISEKSEIFDDQFSVERPDGSNFTLKIRSTKLEDSAMYFCASSPPSPSLAGPYNEQFFGPGTRLTVL.

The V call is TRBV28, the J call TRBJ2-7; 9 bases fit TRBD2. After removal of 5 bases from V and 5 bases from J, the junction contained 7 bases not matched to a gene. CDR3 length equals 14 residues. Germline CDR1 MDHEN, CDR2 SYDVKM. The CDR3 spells CASSPGGGGHEQYF. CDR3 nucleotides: TGTGCCAGCAGTCCCGGCGGGGGGGGCCACGAGCAGTACTTC.

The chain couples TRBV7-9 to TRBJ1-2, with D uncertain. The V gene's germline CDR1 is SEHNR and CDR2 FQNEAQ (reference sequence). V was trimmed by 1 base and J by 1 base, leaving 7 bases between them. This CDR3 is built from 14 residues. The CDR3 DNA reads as TGTGCCAGCAGCTTAGAACAGCTTAACTATGGCTACACCTTC. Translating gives CASSLEQLNYGYTF.

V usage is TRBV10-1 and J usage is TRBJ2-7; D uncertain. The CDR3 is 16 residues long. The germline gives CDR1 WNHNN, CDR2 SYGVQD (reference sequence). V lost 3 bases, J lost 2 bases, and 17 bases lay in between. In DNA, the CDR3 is TGCGCCAGCAGTGATAAGGTGGGGAAGGCTACCTACGAGCAGTACTTC. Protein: CASSDKVGKATYEQYF.

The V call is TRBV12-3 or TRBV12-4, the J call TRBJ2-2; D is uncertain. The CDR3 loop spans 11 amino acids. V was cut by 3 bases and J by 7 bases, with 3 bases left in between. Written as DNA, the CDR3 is TGTGCCAGCAGTTTCGGCGGGGAGCTGTTTTTT. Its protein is CASSFGGELFF.

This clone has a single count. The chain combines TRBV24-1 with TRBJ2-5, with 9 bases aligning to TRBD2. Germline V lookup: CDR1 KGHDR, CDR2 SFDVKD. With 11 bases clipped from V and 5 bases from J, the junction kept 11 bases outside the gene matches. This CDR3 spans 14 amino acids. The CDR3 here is CASGMAGGRETQYF. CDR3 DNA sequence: TGTGCCAGCGGTATGGCGGGAGGGAGGGAGACCCAGTACTTC.

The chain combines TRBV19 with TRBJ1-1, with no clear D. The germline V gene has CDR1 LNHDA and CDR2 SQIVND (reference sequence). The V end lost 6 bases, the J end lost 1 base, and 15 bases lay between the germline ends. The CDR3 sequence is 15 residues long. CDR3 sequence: CASSIWWPPNTEAFF. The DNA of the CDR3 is TGTGCCAGTAGCATTTGGTGGCCCCCGAACACTGAAGCTTTCTTT.

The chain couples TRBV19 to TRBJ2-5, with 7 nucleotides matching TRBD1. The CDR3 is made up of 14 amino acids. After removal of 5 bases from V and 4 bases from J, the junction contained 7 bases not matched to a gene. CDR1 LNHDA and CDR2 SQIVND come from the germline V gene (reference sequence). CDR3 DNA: TGTGCCAGTAGTGTTACCGGGACAGCAGAGACCCAGTACTTC. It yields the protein CASSVTGTAETQYF.

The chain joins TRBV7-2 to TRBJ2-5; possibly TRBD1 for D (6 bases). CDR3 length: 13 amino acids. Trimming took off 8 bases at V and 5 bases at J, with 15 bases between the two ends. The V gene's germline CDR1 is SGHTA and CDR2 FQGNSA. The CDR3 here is CASGRDTDETQYF. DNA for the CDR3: TGTGCCAGCGGCCGGGACACGGACGAGACCCAGTACTTC.

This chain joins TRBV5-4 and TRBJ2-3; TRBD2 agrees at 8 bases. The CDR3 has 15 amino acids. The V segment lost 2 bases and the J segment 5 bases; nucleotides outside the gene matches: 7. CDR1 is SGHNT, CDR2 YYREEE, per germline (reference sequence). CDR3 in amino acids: CASSLDLGRGDTQYF. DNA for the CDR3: TGTGCCAGCAGCTTAGATCTCGGGAGGGGAGATACGCAGTATTTT. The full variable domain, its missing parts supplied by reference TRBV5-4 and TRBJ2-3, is ETGVTQSPTHLIKTRGQQVTLRCSSQSGHNTVSWYQQALGQGPQFIFQYYREEENGRGNFPPRFSGLQFPNYSSELNVNALELDDSALYLCASSLDLGRGDTQYFGPGTRLTVL.

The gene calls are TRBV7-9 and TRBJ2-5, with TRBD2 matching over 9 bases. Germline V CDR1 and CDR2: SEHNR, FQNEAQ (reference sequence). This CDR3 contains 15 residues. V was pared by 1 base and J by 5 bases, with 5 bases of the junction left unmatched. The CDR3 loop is CASSLGAGGTETQYF. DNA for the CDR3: TGTGCCAGCAGCTTAGGGGCGGGAGGGACCGAGACCCAGTACTTC.

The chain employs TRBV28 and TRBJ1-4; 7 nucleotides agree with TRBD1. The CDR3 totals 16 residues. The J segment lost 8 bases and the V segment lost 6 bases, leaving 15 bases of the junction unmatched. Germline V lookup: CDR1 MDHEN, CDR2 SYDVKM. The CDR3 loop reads CASSSLLPGTVEKLFF. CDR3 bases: TGTGCCAGCAGCTCTCTCCTTCCTGGGACAGTCGAAAAACTGTTTTTT.

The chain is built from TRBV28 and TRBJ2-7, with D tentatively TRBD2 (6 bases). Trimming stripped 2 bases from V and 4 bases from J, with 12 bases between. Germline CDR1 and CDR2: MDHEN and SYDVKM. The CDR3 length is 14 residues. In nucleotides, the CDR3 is TGTGCCAGCAGTTTACCCAAGGGACTTTACGAGCAGTACTTC. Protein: CASSLPKGLYEQYF.

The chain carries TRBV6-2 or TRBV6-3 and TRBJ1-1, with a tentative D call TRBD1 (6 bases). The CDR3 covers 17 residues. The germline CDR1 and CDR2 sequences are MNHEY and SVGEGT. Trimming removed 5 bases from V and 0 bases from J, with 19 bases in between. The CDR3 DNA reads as TGTGCCAGCAGTCGCGATTCTACTACAGGGATGAACACTGAAGCTTTCTTT. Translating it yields CASSRDSTTGMNTEAFF.

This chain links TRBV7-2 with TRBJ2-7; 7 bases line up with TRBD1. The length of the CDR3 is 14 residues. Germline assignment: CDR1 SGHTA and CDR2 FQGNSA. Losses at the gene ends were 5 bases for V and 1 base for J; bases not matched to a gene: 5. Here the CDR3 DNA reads TGTGCCAGCAGCCCTGACAGGGTTTCCTACGAGCAGTACTTC. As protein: CASSPDRVSYEQYF.

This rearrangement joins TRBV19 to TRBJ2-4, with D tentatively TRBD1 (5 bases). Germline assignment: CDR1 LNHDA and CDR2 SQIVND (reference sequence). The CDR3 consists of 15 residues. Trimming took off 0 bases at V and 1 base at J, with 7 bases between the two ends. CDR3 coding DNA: TGTGCCAGTAGTATAGACAGGGTTGCCAAAAACATTCAGTACTTC. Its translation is CASSIDRVAKNIQYF.

The CDR3 here is CASSEGARTYGYTF. For the CDR3, the DNA is TGTGCCAGCAGTGAAGGGGCCCGGACTTATGGCTACACCTTC. The V gene is TRBV2, the J gene TRBJ1-2; D not certain. The germline V and J ends were trimmed by 1 base and 5 bases, with 11 bases remaining between them. Germline V gene sequence: CDR1 SNHLY, CDR2 FYNNEI. The CDR3 contains 14 residues.

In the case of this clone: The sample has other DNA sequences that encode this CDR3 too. CDR3 nucleotides: TGTGCCAGCAGCCTTGGGGGGAGCTACGAGCAGTACTTC. This translates into CASSLGGSYEQYF. The rearrangement joins TRBV28 to TRBJ2-7, with D possibly being TRBD2 (6 bases). The CDR3 contains 13 residues. V was trimmed by 6 bases and J by 3 bases, leaving 12 bases between them. CDR1 and CDR2 (germline): MDHEN, SYDVKM.

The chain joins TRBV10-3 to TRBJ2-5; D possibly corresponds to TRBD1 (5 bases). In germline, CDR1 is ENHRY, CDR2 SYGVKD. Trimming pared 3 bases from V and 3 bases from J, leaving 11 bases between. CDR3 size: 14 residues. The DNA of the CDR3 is TGTGCCATCAGTGAACAGGCCGGAGAAGAGACCCAGTACTTC. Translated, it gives CAISEQAGEETQYF.

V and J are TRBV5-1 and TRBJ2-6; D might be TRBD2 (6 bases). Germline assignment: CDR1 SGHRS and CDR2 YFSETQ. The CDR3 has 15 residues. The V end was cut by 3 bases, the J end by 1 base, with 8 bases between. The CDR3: CASSSGLSGANVLTF. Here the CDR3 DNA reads TGCGCCAGCAGCTCGGGACTGTCTGGGGCCAACGTCCTGACTTTC.